Sequencing of this T cell receptor (beta chain) was carried out in a study of cytomegalovirus exposure and HLA in healthy donors. Both 60 Vbeta primers and 13 Jbeta primers went into the PCR. The assay was immunoSEQ multiplex PCR, and TCRdb's table has in-frame clones only and misses some. The sample contains under 250,000 clones, less than 85% of which appear only once. Study-level points and caveats: Reports showed the classifier diagnosing cytomegalovirus status with high specificity and sensitivity.

A few counts support this clone. The antigen is undetermined. This clonotype was obtained from a man aged 18-30 years in good health and CMV-seronegative. The sample was PBMCs.

CDR3 nucleotide sequence: TGCGCCAGCAGCTTGGGACTAGCTGTAGATACGCAGTATTTT. This gives the protein CASSLGLAVDTQYF. This chain connects TRBV5-1 to TRBJ2-3; the match to TRBD2 covers 7 bases. Looked up from germline, CDR1 is SGHRS and CDR2 is YFSETQ. There are 14 residues in the CDR3. Germline trimming cut 0 bases from V and 5 bases from J; bases unmatched to any gene: 3.